This T cell receptor beta chain is drawn from a study of T cell responses to AZD1222 COVID-19 vaccine. This CDR3 contains 12 residues. V was trimmed by 5 bases and J by 2 bases, leaving 9 bases between them. The germline V gene encodes CDR1 SQVTM and CDR2 ANQGSEA. Sequencing was performed with immunoSEQ multiplex PCR; in TCRdb, only in-frame clones are kept and a portion is missing. Counted here are approximately 130,000 clones, roughly nine tenths occurring once; the ten biggest clones make up approximately 8.8%. This specimen was peripheral blood, taken 28 days after the second AZD1222 dose. The sequence was collected from an adult who received the AZD1222 COVID-19 vaccine. J is TRBJ1-1 and V is TRBV29-1; D perhaps matches TRBD1 (5 bases). CDR3: CSVQGINTEAFF. The CDR3 region has the DNA TGCAGCGTTCAGGGCATAAACACTGAAGCTTTCTTT.